The 2 T cell receptor beta chains below come from one sample, sequenced in a study of neurological immune-mediated disorders. A single record per CDR3 protein comes from TCRdb applying MiXCR to the 5' RACE reads. The table lists 46,000 or so distinct CDR3 sequences, 9% to 12% of them singletons. Input material: PBMCs. The receptors originated from a woman in her thirties or forties with HTLV-1-associated myelopathy (HAM/TSP).

This clonotype was seen ten or more times. This chain uses TRBV29-1 with TRBJ1-4; 7 positions match TRBD1. V was pared by 7 bases and J by 1 base, with 9 bases of the junction left unmatched. The CDR3 has 15 residues. CDR1 and CDR2 (germline): SQVTM, ANQGSEA. CDR3 residues: CSATQHRGTNEKLFF. The CDR3 DNA sequence: TGCAGCGCCACCCAACACAGGGGAACTAATGAAAAACTGTTTTTT.

There are many counts of this clonotype. The V gene is TRBV12-3 or TRBV12-4, the J gene TRBJ1-1; TRBD1 aligns across 11 bases. The CDR3 runs 16 residues. V was pared by 5 bases and J by 2 bases, with 7 bases of the junction left unmatched. For the CDR3, the DNA is TGTGCCAGCAGTGCATCCGGGACAGGGGGAAACACTGAAGCTTTCTTT. It translates to CASSASGTGGNTEAFF.